The following is a T cell receptor beta chain sequence with its context. Its target antigen remains unknown. Base qualities were left out, and no much larger clone turns up one base away. The data are from a study of beta chain features in type 1 diabetes (dated by TCRdb to 2016 to 2018). In terms of the full investigation: No differences in mean age, gender distribution, total cell number or subset yield were found between patients and healthy donors. Naive and central memory subsets were obtained from all 30 or so donors, but regulatory and stem cell-like memory subsets were isolated from only 8 patients and roughly 8 healthy donors. A total of 107,917,701 sorted cells were examined across all samples, and the number of cells per subset was strongly correlated with RNA yield. In the study, recently diagnosed type 1 diabetes patients and matched healthy donors were compared on the TCRB repertoires of their sorted circulating CD4+ T cell subsets. General findings and caveats noted by the study authors: Naive, central memory and regulatory TCRB repertoires appeared more similar among patients than among healthy donors. Because cDNA was sequenced instead of genomic DNA, highly expressing activated cells could be over-represented, though the groups showed no difference in activation or CD3 levels. Only small numbers of individuals were included in the HLA sub-analyses, which left unresolved whether HLA type had any influence on TCRB rearrangement. Type 1 diabetes patients showed a moderate but significant shortening of TCRB CDR3 length in all four CD4+ subsets. Shorter templates might have been favored by PCR, but patient and control samples were amplified and corrected together, so both groups would have been affected equally by any skew. At VDJ recombination sites, type 1 diabetes patients had fewer insertions and more deleted nucleotides, which implies abnormalities in thymic rearrangement.

From the cysteine up to the phenylalanine, the CDR3 has a length of 12 residues. Here the CDR3 DNA is all that survives: 36 bases in frame from base 1. At the junction V is shortened by 1 base and J by 15 bases; bases outside the gene matches: 6. CDR1 and CDR2 are read off the germline V gene as SGHTA and FQGNSA. The entire isolated RNA was reverse transcribed using the High Capacity cDNA Reverse Transcription Kit, and thus expressed TCRB transcripts were sequenced. Deep immunoSEQ sequencing was performed on naive, central memory and regulatory T cell samples, with an average of around 3.5 million total reads per sample. Sorted cells were lysed in RLT buffer and RNA was extracted with DNase-treated RNeasy Micro or Mini kits, depending on cell number. Each cell subset was processed separately to prevent cross-contamination, with patient and healthy donor samples processed together. The immunoSEQ multiplex PCR was used to amplify TCRB sequences from cDNA, generating 87-bp fragments that spanned the CDR3 region. Sequencing of the amplicons was done on the Illumina HiSeq platform. From the authors' description of their analysis: Synthetic template baselines were used to correct PCR bias computationally, reads within Hamming distance 2 were collapsed together, and singletons that could not be merged were discarded. Reads were aligned against IMGT to assign V, D and J genes, CDR3 length and insertions or deletions at six rearrangement sites. Within each subset, clonotype counts were normalized to the number of sorted cells before true diversity and Gini coefficients were calculated with the tcR R package. The overlap coefficient, calculated on TCRB nucleotide sequences, was used to quantify repertoire sharing. Out-of-frame TCRB sequences from naive cells were analyzed as a proxy for the pre-selection repertoire. TCRdb provides this immuneACCESS table in a form limited to in-frame rearrangements. Some clones are lacking; in checked studies, under half of them reflect an unresolved V gene, and why the rest are absent is not known. V and J calls and clone size are as listed in that table; D and trimming were resolved from the DNA. In this sample the table shows hundreds of thousands of clones, roughly 15% of which occur a single time. Of the sample, roughly 0.025% falls within the top ten clones.

From each donor, a single peripheral blood sample of 90 to 150 mL on average was drawn into heparinised tubes. Naive, central memory, regulatory and stem cell-like memory CD4+ T cells were sorted on a BD FACSAria II using a panel including CD45RO, CCR7, CD25, CD127, CD95 and CD27. Purity was above 95% for every sorted population. PBMCs were isolated right away by Lymphoprep density gradient centrifugation and were stained directly, without culture. Samples were stained and sorted in pairs, with one healthy donor and one patient per experiment, so that batch effects were minimized. The chain is made from TRBV7-2 and TRBJ1-5, and TRBD1 aligns with 7 junction nucleotides. Sequencing was carried out using naive CD4+ T cells from blood. The sample's cell subset or site, from its label and the paper: true naive CD4+ T cells. This receptor was identified in a woman in her late teens or twenties in good health. DNA sequence: TGTGCCAGCAGCTTAGACAGGGGTTATTTGCATTTT. This encodes CASSLDRGYLHF.